The entry below gives a single T cell receptor beta chain sequence along with its context. Its antigen is unknown. Only in-frame clones appear in the TCRdb table, and some are missing; sequencing was by immunoSEQ multiplex PCR. The sample includes about 110,000 clones, about 91% of them seen just once. Germline-derived CDR1 and CDR2 are SNHLY and FYNNEI. This CDR3 is 13 amino acids long. V shed 5 bases, J shed 6 bases, and the junction held 7 bases outside the gene matches. The record originates from a study of graft-versus-host responses after intestinal transplantation. Study information: Transplant types were multivisceral, liver-intestinal, or isolated intestinal. Every transplant recipient was induced with anti-thymocyte globulin, then maintained on tacrolimus and steroids for about 3 years.

Study-level points and caveats: Early post-transplant declines in HvG were associated with peak levels of circulating GvH clones. Where graft-donor T cell macrochimerism was present, patients had high graft-versus-host to host-versus-graft clonal ratios in allografts.

The V and J genes are TRBV2 and TRBJ2-7; 7 nucleotides agree with TRBD1. The clonotype originates from a human donor who was the organ donor for an intestinal transplant. Sequenced material: unstimulated CD4+ T cells sorted from spleen or lymph node cells, taken before transplant. Here the CDR3 reads CASSRQGGREQYF. The CDR3 DNA reads as TGTGCCAGCAGTCGACAGGGTGGCCGCGAGCAGTACTTC. Variable domain in full (rest from reference TRBV2 and TRBJ2-7): EPEVTQTPSHQVTQMGQEVILRCVPISNHLYFYWYRQILGQKVEFLVSFYNNEISEKSEIFDDQFSVERPDGSNFTLKIRSTKLEDSAMYFCASSRQGGREQYFGPGTRLTVT.